This T cell receptor beta chain was observed in a study of immune evolution from preneoplasia to lung adenocarcinoma. Germline CDR1 SGHTA, CDR2 FQGTGA. This CDR3 contains 15 residues. Trimming at V came to 0 bases and at J to 2 bases, leaving 2 bases not matched to a gene. The table came from immunoSEQ multiplex PCR; TCRdb's copy has only in-frame clones and leaves some out. The table has roughly 7,500 clones, roughly 80% seen once. This receptor was identified in a donor at least 70 years old with lung adenocarcinoma. Some clones in this sample may be carry-over from other donors' samples. Sequencing input: FFPE atypical adenomatous hyperplasia tissue from the lung. This sample's subset: atypical adenomatous hyperplasia (AAH), lung preneoplasia. V and J are TRBV7-3 and TRBJ2-7, with TRBD2 matching 9 bases. CDR3 protein: CASSLTASGTYEQYF. The CDR3 DNA reads TGTGCCAGCAGCTTAACGGCTAGCGGGACCTACGAGCAGTACTTC.